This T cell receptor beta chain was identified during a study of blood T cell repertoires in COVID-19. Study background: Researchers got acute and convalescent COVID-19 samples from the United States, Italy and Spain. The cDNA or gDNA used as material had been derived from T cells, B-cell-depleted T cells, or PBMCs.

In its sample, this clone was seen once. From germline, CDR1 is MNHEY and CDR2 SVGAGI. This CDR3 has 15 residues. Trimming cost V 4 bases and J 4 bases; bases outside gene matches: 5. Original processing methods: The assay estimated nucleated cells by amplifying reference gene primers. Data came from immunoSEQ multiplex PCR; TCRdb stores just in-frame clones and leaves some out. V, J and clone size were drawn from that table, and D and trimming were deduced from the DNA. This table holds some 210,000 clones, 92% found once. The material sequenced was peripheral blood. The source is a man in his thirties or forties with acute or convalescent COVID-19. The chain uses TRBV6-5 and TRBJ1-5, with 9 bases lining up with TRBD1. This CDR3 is CASSWGQGSNQPQHF. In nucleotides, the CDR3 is TGTGCCAGCAGTTGGGGACAGGGCTCAAATCAGCCCCAGCATTTT.